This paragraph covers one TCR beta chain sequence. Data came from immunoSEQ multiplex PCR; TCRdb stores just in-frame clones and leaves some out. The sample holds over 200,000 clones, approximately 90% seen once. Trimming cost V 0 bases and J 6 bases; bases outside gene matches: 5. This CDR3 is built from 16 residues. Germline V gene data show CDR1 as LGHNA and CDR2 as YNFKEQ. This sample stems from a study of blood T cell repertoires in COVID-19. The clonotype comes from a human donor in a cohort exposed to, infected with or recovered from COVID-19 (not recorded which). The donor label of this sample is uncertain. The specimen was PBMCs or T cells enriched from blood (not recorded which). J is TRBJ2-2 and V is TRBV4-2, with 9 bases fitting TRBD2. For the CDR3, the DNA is TGTGCCAGCAGCCAAGAGGAAGGACTAGCGTCCGGGGAGCTGTTTTTT. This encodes CASSQEEGLASGELFF.